One and the same sample provided the 6 T cell receptor beta chains below, sequenced in a study of blood T cells in healthy people across ages. Using a J-beta primer mix together with a sample-barcoded 5' primer, a second PCR was run for roughly 6 to 12 cycles. TCRdb called the 5' RACE reads again in MiXCR, with one record for every CDR3 protein. The data hold approximately 690,000 distinct CDR3 sequences, with around two fifths observed a single time. Material: blood. These receptors were obtained from an elderly man in good health.

The table lists this clonotype with many counts. The chain joins TRBV29-1 to TRBJ2-3; D unresolved. Trimming left V 7 bases short and J 2 bases short, with 7 bases between. CDR1 and CDR2 (germline): SQVTM, ANQGSEA. This CDR3 comprises 11 residues. Here the CDR3 reads CSASFTDTQYF. In DNA form, the CDR3 reads TGCAGCGCCTCCTTCACAGATACGCAGTATTTT.

This clonotype was counted only a few times. The genes are TRBV6-2 or TRBV6-3 and TRBJ2-6; unclear D gene. CDR1 and CDR2 (germline): MNHEY, SVGEGT. The CDR3 has 15 residues. V was pared by 7 bases and J by 0 bases, with 10 bases between. The CDR3, as DNA: TGTGCCAGCAATACTCTAGACTCTGGGGCCAACGTCCTGACTTTC. Translation gives CASNTLDSGANVLTF.

This rearrangement joins TRBV28 to TRBJ2-4, with TRBD1 matching over 9 bases. The end of the DNA fits TRBJ2-7 better, so the J call may be wrong. CDR3 size: 16 residues. Germline CDR1 MDHEN, CDR2 SYDVKM. The chain's CDR3 is CASSSRIGTGNYEQYF. Here the CDR3 DNA reads TGTGCCAGCAGTTCCCGTATTGGGACAGGGAACTACGAGCAGTACTTC.

The gene calls are TRBV20-1 and TRBJ1-2; D is unresolved. The V gene lost 0 bases and the J gene lost 2 bases, with 16 bases spanning the gap. Germline CDR1 DFQATT, CDR2 SNEGSKA (reference sequence). This CDR3 has 16 amino acids. The CDR3 bases are TGCAGTGCTAGAGAAGGCCAGCAGCAAGCCAACTATGGCTACACCTTC. Amino acids: CSAREGQQQANYGYTF.

This clonotype was found a few times. The chain uses TRBV2 and TRBJ1-6; D gene unclear. Per the germline V gene, CDR1 is SNHLY and CDR2 is FYNNEI. The CDR3 consists of 13 residues. The ends were cut back, 7 bases at V and 7 bases at J, with 11 bases in the middle. The CDR3 reads CASNTARNSPLHF. The CDR3 DNA sequence: TGTGCCAGCAACACAGCAAGGAATTCACCCCTCCACTTT.

This clonotype was picked up many times. The chain joins TRBV3-1 to TRBJ2-7; D is undetermined. In germline, CDR1 is LGHDT, CDR2 YNNKEL (reference sequence). Between the trimmed V and J ends, which lost 0 bases and 3 bases, there was a span of 12 bases. The CDR3 length is 15 residues. The CDR3 DNA sequence: TGTGCCAGCAGCCAAGACGTTAGGTCCTTCTACGAGCAGTACTTC. It codes for CASSQDVRSFYEQYF.